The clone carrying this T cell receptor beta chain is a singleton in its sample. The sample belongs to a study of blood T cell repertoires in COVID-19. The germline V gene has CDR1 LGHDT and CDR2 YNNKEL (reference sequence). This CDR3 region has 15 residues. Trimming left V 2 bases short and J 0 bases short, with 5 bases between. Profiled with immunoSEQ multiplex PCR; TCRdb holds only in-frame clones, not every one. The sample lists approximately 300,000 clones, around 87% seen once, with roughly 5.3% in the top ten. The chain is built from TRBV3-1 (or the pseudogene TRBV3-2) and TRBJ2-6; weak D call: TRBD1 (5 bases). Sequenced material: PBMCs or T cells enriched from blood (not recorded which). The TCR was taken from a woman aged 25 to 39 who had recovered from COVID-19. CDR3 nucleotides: TGTGCCAGCAGCCAACAGGGCTCTGGGGCCAACGTCCTGACTTTC. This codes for CASSQQGSGANVLTF.